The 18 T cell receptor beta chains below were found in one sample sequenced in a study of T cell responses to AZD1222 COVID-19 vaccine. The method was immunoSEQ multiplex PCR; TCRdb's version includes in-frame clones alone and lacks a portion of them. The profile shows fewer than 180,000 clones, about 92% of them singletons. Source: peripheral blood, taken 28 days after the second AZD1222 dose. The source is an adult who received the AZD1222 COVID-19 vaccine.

The CDR3 DNA follows: TGCGCCAGCAGCTTGGAACGGTCGGCAGACGCTAGCGGGAGGGTCCTGTTCTTC. It is translated as CASSLERSADASGRVLFF. The chain has TRBV5-1 and TRBJ2-1, with 12 positions matching TRBD2. The CDR3 totals 18 residues. The J segment lost 15 bases and the V segment lost 0 bases, leaving 19 bases of the junction unmatched. The germline V gene has CDR1 SGHRS and CDR2 YFSETQ.

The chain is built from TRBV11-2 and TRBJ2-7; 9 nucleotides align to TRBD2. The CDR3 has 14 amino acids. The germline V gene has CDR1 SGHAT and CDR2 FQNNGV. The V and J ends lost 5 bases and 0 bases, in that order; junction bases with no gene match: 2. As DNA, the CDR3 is TGTGCCAGCAGCAATAGCGGGAGCTCCTACGAGCAGTACTTC. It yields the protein CASSNSGSSYEQYF.

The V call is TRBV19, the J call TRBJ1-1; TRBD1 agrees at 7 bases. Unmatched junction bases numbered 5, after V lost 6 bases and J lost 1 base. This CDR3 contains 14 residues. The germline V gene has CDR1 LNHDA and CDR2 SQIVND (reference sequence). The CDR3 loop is CASRPGDRNTEAFF. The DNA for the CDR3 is TGTGCCAGTAGACCTGGGGACAGGAACACTGAAGCTTTCTTT.

In DNA, the CDR3 is TGTGCCAGCAGCCCTCCCGCGACCTACGAGCAGTACTTC. Translated, it gives CASSPPATYEQYF. V gene TRBV11-2 combines with J gene TRBJ2-7; D uncertain. Germline assignment: CDR1 SGHAT and CDR2 FQNNGV. Deletions cut 5 bases from V and 2 bases from J, with 10 bases between. The CDR3 has 13 amino acids.

DNA for the CDR3: TGCGCCAGCAGCTTGGGACCCGGGTCTAATGAAAAACTGTTTTTT. The encoded protein is CASSLGPGSNEKLFF. The rearrangement joins TRBV5-1 to TRBJ1-4; D not certain. Germline loops: CDR1 SGHRS, CDR2 YFSETQ. This CDR3 comprises 15 residues. The ends were cut back, 0 bases at V and 3 bases at J, with 9 bases in the middle.

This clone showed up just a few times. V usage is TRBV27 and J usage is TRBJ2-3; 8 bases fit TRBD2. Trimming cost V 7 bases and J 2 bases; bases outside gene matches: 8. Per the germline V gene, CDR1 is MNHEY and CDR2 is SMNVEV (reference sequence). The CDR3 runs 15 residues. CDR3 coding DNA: TGTGCCAGCATTCCCCCGGGGGGGAACACAGATACGCAGTATTTT. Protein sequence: CASIPPGGNTDTQYF.

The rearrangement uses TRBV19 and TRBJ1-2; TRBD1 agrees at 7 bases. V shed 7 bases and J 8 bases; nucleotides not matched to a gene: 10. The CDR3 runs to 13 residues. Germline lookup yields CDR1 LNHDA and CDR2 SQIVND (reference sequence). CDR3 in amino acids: CASKGEGAGGYTF. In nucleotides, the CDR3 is TGTGCCAGTAAGGGCGAGGGGGCGGGCGGCTACACCTTC. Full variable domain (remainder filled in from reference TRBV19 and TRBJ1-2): DGGITQSPKYLFRKEGQNVTLSCEQNLNHDAMYWYRQDPGQGLRLIYYSQIVNDFQKGDIAEGYSVSREKKESFPLTVTSAQKNPTAFYLCASKGEGAGGYTFGSGTRLTVV.

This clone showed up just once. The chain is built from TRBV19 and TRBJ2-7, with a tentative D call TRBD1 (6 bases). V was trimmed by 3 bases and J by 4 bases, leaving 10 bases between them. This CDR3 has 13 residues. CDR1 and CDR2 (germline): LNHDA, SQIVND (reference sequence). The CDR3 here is CASSMVRGYEQYF. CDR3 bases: TGTGCCAGTAGTATGGTCAGGGGTTACGAGCAGTACTTC.

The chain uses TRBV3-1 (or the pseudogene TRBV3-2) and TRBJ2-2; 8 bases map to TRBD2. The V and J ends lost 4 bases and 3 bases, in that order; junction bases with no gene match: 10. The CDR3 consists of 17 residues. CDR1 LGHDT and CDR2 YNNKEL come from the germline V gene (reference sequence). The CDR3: CASSPQRLAGYTGELFF. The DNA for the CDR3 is TGTGCCAGCAGCCCCCAGCGGCTAGCGGGCTACACCGGGGAGCTGTTTTTT.

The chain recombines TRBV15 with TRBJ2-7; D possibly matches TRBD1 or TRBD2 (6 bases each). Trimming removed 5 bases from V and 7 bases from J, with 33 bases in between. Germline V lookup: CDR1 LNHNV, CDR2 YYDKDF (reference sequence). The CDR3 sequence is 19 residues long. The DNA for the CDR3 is TGTGCCACCAGCCCACTCCGGGGGCCCCCCTCCGCGACAGATTCAGAGCAGTACTTC. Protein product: CATSPLRGPPSATDSEQYF.

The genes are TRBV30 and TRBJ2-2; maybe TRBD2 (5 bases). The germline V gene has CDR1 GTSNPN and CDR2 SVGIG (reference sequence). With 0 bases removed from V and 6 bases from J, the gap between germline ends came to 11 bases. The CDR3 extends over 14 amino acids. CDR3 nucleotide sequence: TGTGCCTGGAGTGTATCCGGGGTCCCCGGGGAGCTGTTTTTT. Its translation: CAWSVSGVPGELFF.

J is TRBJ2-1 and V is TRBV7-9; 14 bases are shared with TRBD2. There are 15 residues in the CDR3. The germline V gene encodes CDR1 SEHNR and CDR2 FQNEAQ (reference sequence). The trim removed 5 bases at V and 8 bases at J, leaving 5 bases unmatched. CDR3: CASSPPGLAGDEQFF. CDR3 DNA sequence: TGTGCCAGCAGCCCCCCGGGACTAGCGGGGGATGAGCAGTTCTTC.

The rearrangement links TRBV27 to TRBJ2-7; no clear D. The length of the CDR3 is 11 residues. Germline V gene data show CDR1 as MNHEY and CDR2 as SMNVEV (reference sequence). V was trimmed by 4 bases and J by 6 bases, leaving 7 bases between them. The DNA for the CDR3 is TGTGCCAGCAGTTCGGGCCTCGAGCAGTACTTC. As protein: CASSSGLEQYF.

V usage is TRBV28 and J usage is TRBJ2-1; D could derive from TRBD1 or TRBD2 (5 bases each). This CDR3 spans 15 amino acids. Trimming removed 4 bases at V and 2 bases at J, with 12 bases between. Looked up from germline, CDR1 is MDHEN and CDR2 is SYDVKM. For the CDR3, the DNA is TGTGCCAGCAGTTGGACGCTGGGACCCTACAATGAGCAGTTCTTC. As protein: CASSWTLGPYNEQFF. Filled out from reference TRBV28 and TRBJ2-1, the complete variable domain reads DVKVTQSSRYLVKRTGEKVFLECVQDMDHENMFWYRQDPGLGLRLIYFSYDVKMKEKGDIPEGYSVSREKKERFSLILESASTNQTSMYLCASSWTLGPYNEQFFGPGTRLTVL.

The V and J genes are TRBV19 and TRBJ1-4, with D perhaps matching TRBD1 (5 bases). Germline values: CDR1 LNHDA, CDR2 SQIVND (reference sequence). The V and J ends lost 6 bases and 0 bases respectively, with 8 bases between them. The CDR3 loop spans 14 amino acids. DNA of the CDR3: TGTGCCAGTAGACCGGGACCAACTAATGAAAAACTGTTTTTT. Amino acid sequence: CASRPGPTNEKLFF.

The CDR3 DNA reads as TGTGCCAGCAGCCCCGGACAGATCCTTAACTATGGCTACACCTTC. Translation gives CASSPGQILNYGYTF. The rearrangement links TRBV7-2 to TRBJ1-2; D possibly corresponds to TRBD1 (6 bases). The length of the CDR3 is 15 residues. V was trimmed by 5 bases and J by 1 base, leaving 14 bases between them. CDR1 is SGHTA and CDR2 is FQGNSA in the germline V gene.

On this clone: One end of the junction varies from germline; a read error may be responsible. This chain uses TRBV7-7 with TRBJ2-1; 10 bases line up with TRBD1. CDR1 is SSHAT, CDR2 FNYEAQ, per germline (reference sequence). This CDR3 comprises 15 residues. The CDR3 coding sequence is TGTGCTAGCAGCCCGACGGGACAGGGGAGCAATGAGCAGTTCTTC. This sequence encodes CASSPTGQGSNEQFF.

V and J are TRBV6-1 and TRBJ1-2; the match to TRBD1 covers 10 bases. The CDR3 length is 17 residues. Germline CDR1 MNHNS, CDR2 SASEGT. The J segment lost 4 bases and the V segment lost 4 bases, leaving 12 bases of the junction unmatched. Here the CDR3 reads CASSAQFSTGGIYGYTF. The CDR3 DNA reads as TGTGCCAGCAGTGCCCAATTCTCGACAGGGGGCATCTATGGCTACACCTTC.